These 14 T cell receptor beta chains originate from one sample sequenced in a study of shared clonotypes between healthy human individuals. Sequenced by immunoSEQ multiplex PCR; TCRdb stores in-frame clones only, minus some. The table has about 490,000 clones, 79% seen once; the top ten hold approximately 12%. Material: PBMCs. All receptors come from a woman between 40 and 50 years old in good health. Some clones in this sample may be carry-over from other donors' samples.

About this clone: The sample carries other DNA sequences with the same CDR3. The rearrangement links TRBV13 to TRBJ2-1; D not resolved. This CDR3 comprises 15 residues. CDR1 PRHDT and CDR2 FYEKMQ come from the germline V gene (reference sequence). The ends were cut back, 5 bases at V and 3 bases at J, with 14 bases in the middle. CDR3 region: CASSIGGSRYNEQFF. Here the CDR3 DNA reads TGTGCCAGCAGCATCGGTGGCAGCCGCTACAATGAGCAGTTCTTC.

The chain uses TRBV21-1 and TRBJ1-2; TRBD1 is taken as the D call from the table, unchecked against the DNA. TRBV21-1 is recorded as a pseudogene. The CDR3 is 14 amino acids. CDR3 nucleotides: TGTGCCAGCAACACCGAGGGGACAGGGGACGGCTACACCTTC. Amino acids: CASNTEGTGDGYTF.

This chain uses TRBV6-1 with TRBJ2-3; possibly TRBD1 or TRBD2 for D (6 bases each). The V end lost 3 bases, the J end lost 5 bases, and 12 bases lay between the germline ends. Germline CDR1 MNHNS, CDR2 SASEGT. The CDR3 extends over 14 amino acids. CDR3 loop: CASSERGVLDTQYF. The CDR3 DNA follows: TGTGCCAGCAGTGAGAGGGGGGTATTAGATACGCAGTATTTT.

The table lists this clone with a few counts. The V call is TRBV27, the J call TRBJ2-7, with a possible D match to TRBD2 (7 bases). Trimming removed 4 bases from V and 3 bases from J, with 16 bases in between. The germline CDR1 and CDR2 sequences are MNHEY and SMNVEV (reference sequence). The CDR3 is 15 residues long. CDR3 sequence: CASSSRGALDYEQYF. The CDR3 DNA reads TGTGCCAGCAGTTCCCGGGGGGCGCTTGACTACGAGCAGTACTTC.

The chain joins TRBV7-3 to TRBJ2-3; 7 bases map to TRBD2. This CDR3 is built from 16 residues. Germline CDR1 SGHTA, CDR2 FQGTGA. V shed 2 bases and J 0 bases; nucleotides not matched to a gene: 5. CDR3 DNA: TGTGCCAGCAGCTTAGCCCCTAGCGGAAGCACAGATACGCAGTATTTT. Protein sequence: CASSLAPSGSTDTQYF.

The CDR3 is CASSSARGQSNEKLFF. The CDR3 nucleotides are TGCGCCAGCAGTTCGGCCAGGGGGCAGTCTAATGAAAAACTGTTTTTT. The V call is TRBV5-1, the J call TRBJ1-4; TRBD1 matches 8 bases. Germline values: CDR1 SGHRS, CDR2 YFSETQ. V lost 5 bases and J lost 3; bases outside the gene matches: 9. The CDR3 runs 16 residues.

The chain is built from TRBV5-1 and TRBJ2-3; TRBD2 might be the D (8 bases). The germline V and J ends were trimmed by 0 bases and 7 bases, with 15 bases remaining between them. Per the germline V gene, CDR1 is SGHRS and CDR2 is YFSETQ. The CDR3 loop spans 15 amino acids. The CDR3 DNA follows: TGCGCCAGCAGCTTGGCGGGAGGGGGCTTGAATACGCAGTATTTT. The encoded protein is CASSLAGGGLNTQYF.

The V and J genes are TRBV28 and TRBJ1-5; D unresolved. The CDR3 sequence is 14 residues long. With 1 base removed from V and 9 bases from J, the gap between germline ends came to 13 bases. Per the germline V gene, CDR1 is MDHEN and CDR2 is SYDVKM. The DNA for the CDR3 is TGTGCCAGCAGTTTATCACGAGTCTGGGCGCCCCAGCATTTT. Translated, it gives CASSLSRVWAPQHF.

V usage is TRBV2 and J usage is TRBJ2-5, with TRBD1 matching 7 bases. CDR1 and CDR2 from the germline V gene are SNHLY and FYNNEI. V dropped 9 bases and J dropped 1; count of bases not matched to a gene: 5. CDR3 size: 13 residues. The CDR3 protein is CARGQAIQETQYF. CDR3 sequence (DNA): TGTGCCAGAGGACAGGCAATCCAAGAGACCCAGTACTTC.

V gene TRBV5-1 combines with J gene TRBJ2-3; D perhaps matches TRBD1 (6 bases). The CDR3 sequence is 13 residues long. V lost 4 bases and J 6 bases, leaving 12 bases between the germline ends. Germline V gene sequence: CDR1 SGHRS, CDR2 YFSETQ. This chain's CDR3 is CASSEQGMDTQYF. CDR3 DNA sequence: TGCGCCAGCAGCGAACAGGGTATGGATACGCAGTATTTT.

This chain uses TRBV9 with TRBJ2-3, with a tentative D call TRBD1 (5 bases). The CDR3 extends over 15 amino acids. The V gene lost 4 bases and the J gene lost 4 bases, with 16 bases spanning the gap. Germline CDR1 SGDLS, CDR2 YYNGEE. This chain's CDR3 is CASSPRQNSPDTQYF. The CDR3 bases are TGTGCCAGCAGCCCCAGACAGAACTCGCCAGATACGCAGTATTTT.

The chain links TRBV7-9 to TRBJ1-3, with D maybe TRBD1 (5 bases). Trimming pared 5 bases from V and 8 bases from J, leaving 10 bases between. Germline V CDR1 and CDR2: SEHNR, FQNEAQ (reference sequence). The CDR3 length is 12 residues. The DNA for the CDR3 is TGTGCCAGCAGCGGATGGGGGGACACCATATATTTT. This gives the protein CASSGWGDTIYF.

This clone was detected only a few times. V is TRBV11-1 and J is TRBJ2-1; 14 bases are shared with TRBD2. CDR1 SGHAT and CDR2 FQDESV come from the germline V gene (reference sequence). This CDR3 is 16 amino acids long. Trimming cost V 5 bases and J 7 bases; bases outside gene matches: 7. This chain's CDR3 is CASSPRTSGRWNEQFF. The CDR3 DNA follows: TGTGCCAGCAGCCCGAGGACTAGCGGGAGGTGGAATGAGCAGTTCTTC. The entire variable domain, with the rest obtained from reference TRBV11-1 and TRBJ2-1, is as follows: EAEVAQSPRYKITEKSQAVAFWCDPISGHATLYWYRQILGQGPELLVQFQDESVVDDSQLPKDRFSAERLKGVDSTLKIQPAELGDSAMYLCASSPRTSGRWNEQFFGPGTRLTVL.

The CDR3: CASSLGSGTNSPLHF. CDR3 nucleotide sequence: TGTGCCAGCAGCTTAGGATCCGGGACTAATTCACCCCTCCACTTT. This chain uses TRBV7-9 with TRBJ1-6; possibly TRBD1 for D (5 bases). V shed 1 base and J shed 6 bases, with 10 bases lying between them. The CDR3 extends over 15 amino acids. Per germline, CDR1 SEHNR and CDR2 FQNEAQ (reference sequence). Full variable domain (remainder filled in from reference TRBV7-9 and TRBJ1-6): DTGVSQNPRHKITKRGQNVTFRCDPISEHNRLYWYRQTLGQGPEFLTYFQNEAQLEKSRLLSDRFSAERPKGSFSTLEIQRTEQGDSAMYLCASSLGSGTNSPLHFGNGTRLTVT.